What follows is one T cell receptor beta chain and its context. Antigen unknown. Both 60 Vbeta primers and 13 Jbeta primers went into the PCR. The protocol was immunoSEQ multiplex PCR, while the TCRdb copy is restricted to in-frame clones and leaves out a portion. This table holds some 120,000 clones. The CDR3 runs to 18 residues. The germline V gene encodes CDR1 LGHNA and CDR2 YNFKEQ. The junction had 5 bases not matched to a gene; V was cut back by 0 bases and J by 1 base. These data are taken from a study of cytomegalovirus exposure and HLA in healthy donors. Study-level findings and limits: According to the study, roughly 160 TCR beta chains were cytomegalovirus-associated. Later on, an analysis tied around 17,000 TCR beta sequences to HLA alleles at 0.05 false discovery rate.

This TCR was sampled from a man in his thirties or forties in good health and CMV-seronegative. The gene calls are TRBV4-2 and TRBJ2-3; 12 bases align to TRBD2. Sequencing input: PBMCs. The CDR3 DNA reads as TGTGCCAGCAGCCAAGATGGACTAGCGGGGTCTGGCACAGATACGCAGTATTTT. Protein sequence: CASSQDGLAGSGTDTQYF.